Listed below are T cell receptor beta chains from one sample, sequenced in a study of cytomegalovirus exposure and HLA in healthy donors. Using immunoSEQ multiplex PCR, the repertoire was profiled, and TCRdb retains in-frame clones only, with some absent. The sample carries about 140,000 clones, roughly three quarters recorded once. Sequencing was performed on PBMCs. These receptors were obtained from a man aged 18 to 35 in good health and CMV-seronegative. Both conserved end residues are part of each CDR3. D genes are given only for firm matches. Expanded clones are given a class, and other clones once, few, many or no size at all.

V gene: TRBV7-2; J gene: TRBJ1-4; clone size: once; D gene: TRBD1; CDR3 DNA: TGTGCCAGCAGCCCCCTCGGGACAGGGGCTTATAATGAAAAACTGTTTTTT; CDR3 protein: CASSPLGTGAYNEKLFF
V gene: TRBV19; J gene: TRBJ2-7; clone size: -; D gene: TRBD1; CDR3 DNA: TGTGCCAGTAGTATAGGGACAGGAGCTCCTTACGAGCAGTACTTC; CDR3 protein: CASSIGTGAPYEQYF
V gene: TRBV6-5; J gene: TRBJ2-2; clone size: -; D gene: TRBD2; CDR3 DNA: TGTGCCAGCAGGTTAGCGGGAGACACCGGGGAGCTGTTTTTT; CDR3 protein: CASRLAGDTGELFF
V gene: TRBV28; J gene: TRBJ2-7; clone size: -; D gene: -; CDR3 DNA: TGTGCCAGCAGTTTACGGTGGGAGCAGTACTTC; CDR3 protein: CASSLRWEQYF
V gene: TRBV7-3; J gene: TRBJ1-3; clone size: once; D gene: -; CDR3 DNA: TGTGCCAGCAGCCTCGGGCAGGGCAACACCATATATTTT; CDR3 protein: CASSLGQGNTIYF
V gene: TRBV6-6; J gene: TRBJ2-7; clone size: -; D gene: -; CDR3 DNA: TGTGCCAGCAGTTATGAGCAGGGAGGCGAGCAGTACTTC; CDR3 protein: CASSYEQGGEQYF
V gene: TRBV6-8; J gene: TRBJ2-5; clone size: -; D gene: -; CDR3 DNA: TGTGCCAGCAGCCACACATCGGTTTATGTTTGCATCAGGCGTCAAGAGACCCAGTACTTC; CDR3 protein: CASSHTSVYVCIRRQETQYF
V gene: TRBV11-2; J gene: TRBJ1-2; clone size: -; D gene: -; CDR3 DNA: TGTGCCAGCAGCTTAGATATAGGGAGGGACTATGGCTACACCTTC; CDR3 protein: CASSLDIGRDYGYTF
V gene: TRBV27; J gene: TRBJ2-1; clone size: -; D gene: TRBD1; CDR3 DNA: TGTGCCAGCAGTTCCGGGACAGGCTACAATGAGCAGTTCTTC; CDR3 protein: CASSSGTGYNEQFF
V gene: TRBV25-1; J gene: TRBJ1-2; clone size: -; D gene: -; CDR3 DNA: TGTGCCAGCAGTGATCCCAACCGCTATCGCTACACCTTC; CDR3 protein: CASSDPNRYRYTF
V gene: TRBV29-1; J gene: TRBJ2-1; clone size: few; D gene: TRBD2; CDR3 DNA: TGCAGCGTCGCGGGACTACTCTACAATGAGCAGTTCTTC; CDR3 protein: CSVAGLLYNEQFF
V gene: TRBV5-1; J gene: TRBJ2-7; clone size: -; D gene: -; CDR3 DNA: TGCGCCAGCAGCTTAGACATGTACGAGCAGTACTTC; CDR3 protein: CASSLDMYEQYF
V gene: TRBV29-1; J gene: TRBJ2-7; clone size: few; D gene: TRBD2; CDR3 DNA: TGCAGCGCGAGGGGTGCGGGAGGGATCCACGAGCAGTACTTC; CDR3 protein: CSARGAGGIHEQYF
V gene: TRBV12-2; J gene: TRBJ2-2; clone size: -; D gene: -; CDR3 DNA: TGTGCAAGTCGCTTAGCCATTTACAGGGCGCTTGCGAACACCGGGGAGCTGTTTTTT; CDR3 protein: CASRLAIYRALANTGELFF
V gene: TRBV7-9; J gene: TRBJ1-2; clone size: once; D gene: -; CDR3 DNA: TGTGCCAGCAGCTGGGGGGGACTCGGGGAAGGCTACACCTTC; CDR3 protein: CASSWGGLGEGYTF
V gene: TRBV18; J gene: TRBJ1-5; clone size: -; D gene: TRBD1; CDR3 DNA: TGTGCCAGCTCACCCCAGACAGGGAGCGGTCAGCCCCAGCATTTT; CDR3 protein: CASSPQTGSGQPQHF
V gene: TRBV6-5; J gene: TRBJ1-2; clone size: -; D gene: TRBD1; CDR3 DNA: TGTGCCAGCAGTTACGACAGGGGTAGCGGCTACACCTTC; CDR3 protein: CASSYDRGSGYTF
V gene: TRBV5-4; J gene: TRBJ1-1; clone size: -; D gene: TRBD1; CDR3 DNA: TGTGCCAGCAGCTTGGCCATTGAGGGGGCAAGAGCTTTCTTT; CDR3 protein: CASSLAIEGARAFF
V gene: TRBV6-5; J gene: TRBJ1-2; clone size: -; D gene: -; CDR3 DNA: TGTGCCAGCAGTTACGGTACTGTGGGGAGTAACTATGGCTACACCTTC; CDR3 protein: CASSYGTVGSNYGYTF
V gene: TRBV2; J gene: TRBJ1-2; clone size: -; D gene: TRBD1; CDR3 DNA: TGTGCCAGCAGTGACGCCGGGACAGGGATTGACTATGGCTACACCTTC; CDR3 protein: CASSDAGTGIDYGYTF
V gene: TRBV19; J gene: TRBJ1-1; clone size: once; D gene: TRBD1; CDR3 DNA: TGTGCCACCAGACGACAGGGGGACACTGAAGCTTTCTTT; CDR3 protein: CATRRQGDTEAFF
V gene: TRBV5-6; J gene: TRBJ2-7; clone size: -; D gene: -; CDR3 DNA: TGTACCAGCAGCTTGTTTACGGGGGGCTTGTACGAGCAGTACTTC; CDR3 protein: CTSSLFTGGLYEQYF
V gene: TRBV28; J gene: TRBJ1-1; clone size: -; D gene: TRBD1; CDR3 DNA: TGTGCCAGCAGCACCGGGACAGGGGCCGCGCGGGTGACTGAAGCTTTCTTT; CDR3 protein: CASSTGTGAARVTEAFF
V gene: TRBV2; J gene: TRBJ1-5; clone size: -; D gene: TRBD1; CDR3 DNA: TGTGCCAGCAGAGGACAGGGAATACGCAATCAGCCCCAGCATTTT; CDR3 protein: CASRGQGIRNQPQHF
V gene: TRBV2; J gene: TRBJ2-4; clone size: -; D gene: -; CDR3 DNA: TGTGCCAGCAGTGATTCAGGACTAGCCAAAAACATTCAGTACTTC; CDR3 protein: CASSDSGLAKNIQYF
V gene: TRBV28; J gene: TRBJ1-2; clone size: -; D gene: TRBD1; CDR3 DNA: TGTGCCAGCATCTCGGGACAGAGAGACTATGGCTACACCTTC; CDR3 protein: CASISGQRDYGYTF
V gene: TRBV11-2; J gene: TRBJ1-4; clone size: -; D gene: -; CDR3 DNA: TGTGCCAGCAGCAGACGGGACACAGCAACTAATGAAAAACTGTTTTTT; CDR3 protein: CASSRRDTATNEKLFF
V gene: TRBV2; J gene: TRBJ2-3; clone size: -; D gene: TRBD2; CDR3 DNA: TGTGCCAGCATGGGACTAGCGGGCACAGATACGCAGTATTTT; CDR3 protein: CASMGLAGTDTQYF
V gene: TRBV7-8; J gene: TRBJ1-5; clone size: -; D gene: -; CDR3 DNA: TGTGCCAGCAGCTCCGATCTAGGGGGAGACAATCAGCCCCAGCATTTT; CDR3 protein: CASSSDLGGDNQPQHF
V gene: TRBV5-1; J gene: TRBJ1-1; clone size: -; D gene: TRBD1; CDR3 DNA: TGCGCCAGCAGCCTACCAACAGGGGGTGGCATGAACACTGAAGCTTTCTTT; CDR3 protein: CASSLPTGGGMNTEAFF
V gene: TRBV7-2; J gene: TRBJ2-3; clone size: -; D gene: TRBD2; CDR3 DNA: TGTGCCAGCAGTCAACCCGGGACTAGCGGGGGCACAGATACGCAGTATTTT; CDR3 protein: CASSQPGTSGGTDTQYF
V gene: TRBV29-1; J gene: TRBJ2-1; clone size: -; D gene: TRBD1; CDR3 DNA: TGCAGCGTTGAATTCCGACAGGGCAACAATGAGCAGTTCTTC; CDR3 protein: CSVEFRQGNNEQFF
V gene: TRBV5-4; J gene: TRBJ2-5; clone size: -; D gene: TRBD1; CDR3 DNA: TGTGCCGTCACAGGGGGAGGCCAAGAGACCCAGTACTTC; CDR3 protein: CAVTGGGQETQYF
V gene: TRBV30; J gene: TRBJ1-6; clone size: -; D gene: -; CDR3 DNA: TGTGCCTGGAGTACTAAAAATAATTCACCCCTCCACTTT; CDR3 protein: CAWSTKNNSPLHF
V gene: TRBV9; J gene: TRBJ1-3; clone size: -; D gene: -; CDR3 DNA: TGTGCCAGCAGCGTTCGAGGGAGCTCTGGAAACACCATATATTTT; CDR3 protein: CASSVRGSSGNTIYF
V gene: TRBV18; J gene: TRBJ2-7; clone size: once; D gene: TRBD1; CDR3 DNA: TGTGCCAGCTCTACAGGGGGCATGGGCTACGAGCAGTACTTC; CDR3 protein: CASSTGGMGYEQYF
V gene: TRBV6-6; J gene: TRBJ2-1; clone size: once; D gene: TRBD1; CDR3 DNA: TGTGCCAGCAGTGGTCGGGGACAGGGGGCTGGGAATGAGCAGTTCTTC; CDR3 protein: CASSGRGQGAGNEQFF
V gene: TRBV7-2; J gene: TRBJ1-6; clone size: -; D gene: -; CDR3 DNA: TGTGCCAGCAGCTTAGTACAGACGAGCTCCTATAATTCCCCCCTCCACTTT; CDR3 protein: CASSLVQTSSYNSPLHF
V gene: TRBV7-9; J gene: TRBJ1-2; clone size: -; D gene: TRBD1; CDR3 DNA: TGTGCCAGCAGCTCCACCCGGACAGGGTTGGGATATGGCTACACCTTC; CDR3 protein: CASSSTRTGLGYGYTF
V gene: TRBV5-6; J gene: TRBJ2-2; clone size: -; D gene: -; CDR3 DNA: TGTGCCAGCAGCTTGGTCGGGGACGGGGAGCTGTTTTTT; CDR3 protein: CASSLVGDGELFF
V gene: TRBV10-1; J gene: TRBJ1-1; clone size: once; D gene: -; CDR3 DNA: TGCGCCAGCAGTGAGGGACGGGGTGCGACTGAAGCTTTCTTT; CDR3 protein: CASSEGRGATEAFF
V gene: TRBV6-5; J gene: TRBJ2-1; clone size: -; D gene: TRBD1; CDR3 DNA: TGTGCCAGCAGGATCGCGGACAGGGGGCTCAATGAGCAGTTCTTC; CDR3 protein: CASRIADRGLNEQFF
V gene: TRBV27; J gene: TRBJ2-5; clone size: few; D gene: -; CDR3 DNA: TGTGCCAGCAGTTTGAAGACGGGGGAGACCCAGTACTTC; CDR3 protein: CASSLKTGETQYF
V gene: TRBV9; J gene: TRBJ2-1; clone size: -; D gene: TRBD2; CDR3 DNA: TGTGCCAGCAGCGGAAGCGGGGCCACCTACAATGAGCAGTTCTTC; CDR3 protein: CASSGSGATYNEQFF
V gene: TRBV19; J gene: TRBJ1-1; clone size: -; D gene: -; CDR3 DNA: TGTGCCAGTAGTCATCATGAGTACACTGAAGCTTTCTTT; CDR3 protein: CASSHHEYTEAFF
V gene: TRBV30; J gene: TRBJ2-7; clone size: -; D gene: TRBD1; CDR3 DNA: TGTGCCTGGAGTAGGGACAGGGGTGTCGAGCAGTACTTC; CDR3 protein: CAWSRDRGVEQYF
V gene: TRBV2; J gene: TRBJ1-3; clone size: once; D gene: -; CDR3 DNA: TGTGCCAGCAATGTCCGGAGGGGAAGCTCTGGAAACACCATATATTTT; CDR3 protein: CASNVRRGSSGNTIYF
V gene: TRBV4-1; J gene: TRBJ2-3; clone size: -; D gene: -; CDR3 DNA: TGCGCCAGCAGCCAAGTGGCAGGACTCACAGATACGCAGTATTTT; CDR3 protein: CASSQVAGLTDTQYF
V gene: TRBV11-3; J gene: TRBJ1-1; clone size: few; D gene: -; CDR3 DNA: TGTGCCAGCAGCTGGCGGAGCTCTGAAGCTTTCTTT; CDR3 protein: CASSWRSSEAFF
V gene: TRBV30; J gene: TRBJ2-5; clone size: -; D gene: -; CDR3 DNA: TGTGCCTGGAGTGCGGGGGTGGAGACCCAGTACTTC; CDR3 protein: CAWSAGVETQYF
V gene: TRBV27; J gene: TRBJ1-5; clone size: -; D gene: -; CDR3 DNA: TGTGCCAGCAGTTTCAGGTCTAGCAATCAGCCCCAGCATTTT; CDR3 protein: CASSFRSSNQPQHF
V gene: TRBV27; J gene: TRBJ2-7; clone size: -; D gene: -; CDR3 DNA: TGTGCCAGCAGTCAATATGGACAGAACTACGAGCAGTACTTC; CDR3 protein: CASSQYGQNYEQYF
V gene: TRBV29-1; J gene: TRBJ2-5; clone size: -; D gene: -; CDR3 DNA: TGCAGCGTTCTAACCGGGGAGACCCAGTACTTC; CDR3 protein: CSVLTGETQYF